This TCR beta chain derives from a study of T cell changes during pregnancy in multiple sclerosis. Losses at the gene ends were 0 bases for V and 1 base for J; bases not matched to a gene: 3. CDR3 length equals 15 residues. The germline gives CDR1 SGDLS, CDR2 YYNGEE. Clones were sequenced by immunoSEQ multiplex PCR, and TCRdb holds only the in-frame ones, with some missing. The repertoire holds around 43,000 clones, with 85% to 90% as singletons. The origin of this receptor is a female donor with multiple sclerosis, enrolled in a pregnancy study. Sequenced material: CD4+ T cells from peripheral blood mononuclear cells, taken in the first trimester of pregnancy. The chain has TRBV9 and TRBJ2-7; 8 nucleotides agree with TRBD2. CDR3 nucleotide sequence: TGTGCCAGCAGCGTAGCGGGGGGGGGATCCTACGAGCAGTACTTC. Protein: CASSVAGGGSYEQYF.